This T cell receptor beta chain emerged from a study of control samples from healthy donors and cancer patients. Data came from immunoSEQ multiplex PCR; TCRdb stores just in-frame clones and leaves some out. The data contain around 140,000 clones, roughly 90% of them singletons. V was shortened by 1 base and J by 0 bases, with 8 bases between the two germline ends. The CDR3 contains 14 residues. CDR1 and CDR2 (germline): SGHRS, YFSETQ. The source of this sequence is a man aged 35-49 years in good health. The material sequenced was blood. The chain joins TRBV5-1 to TRBJ2-7; D remains ambiguous. The CDR3 is CASSLLSHSYEQYF. The CDR3 nucleotides read TGCGCCAGCAGCTTGCTCAGCCACTCCTACGAGCAGTACTTC.